Sequencing of this T cell receptor beta chain was carried out in a study of control samples from healthy donors and cancer patients (dated by TCRdb to between 2020 and 2021). Note on this clone: Its binding antigen is unknown. Base qualities are not recorded, but no much larger clone differs from it by a single base.

CDR1 SGHRS and CDR2 YFSETQ were looked up in the germline V gene. Trimming takes 3 bases from V and 0 bases from J, and the germline ends sit 13 bases apart. The CDR3 runs 17 amino acids, cysteine and phenylalanine included. Just the 51-base CDR3 DNA is kept, in frame starting at base 1. The library relied on the immunoSEQ multiplex PCR assay. Not all clones reach the TCRdb copy of this immuneACCESS table, which keeps in-frame sequences only. Checked studies attribute under half of the gap to unresolved V genes and leave the rest unexplained. Recorded for this sample are some 160,000 clones; roughly 92% of them occurred a single time. The ten largest make up about 0.64% of the sample.

This sequence originates from a woman in her twenties or thirties in good health. The sample consisted of blood. This receptor chain uses TRBV5-1 and TRBJ2-6; TRBD1 could be the D gene, as 6 bases match. The sequenced DNA is TGCGCCAGCAGCTCGGGACACGACCTCTCTGGGGCCAACGTCCTGACTTTC. This gives the protein CASSSGHDLSGANVLTF. Where the CDR3 stops, the reference TRBV5-1 and TRBJ2-6 genes take over; the full variable domain is KAGVTQTPRYLIKTRGQQVTLSCSPISGHRSVSWYQQTPGQGLQFLFEYFSETQRNKGNFPGRFSGRQFSNSRSEMNVSTLELGDSALYLCASSSGHDLSGANVLTFGAGSRLTVL.